A single sample is the source of the 21 T cell receptor beta chains below, sequenced in a study of beta chain features in type 1 diabetes. cDNA synthesis used the whole RNA isolate, giving expressed TCRB sequences. Sequenced by immunoSEQ multiplex PCR; TCRdb stores in-frame clones only, minus some. This repertoire shows 250,000 or so clones, 27% found once; its top ten account for approximately 4%. The source material was central memory CD4+ T cells from blood. These receptors all come from a man aged 25-45 years in good health.

V and J are TRBV2 and TRBJ2-7; no clear D. Trimming shortened V by 5 bases and J by 6 bases, and 8 bases separated the two germline ends. The germline V gene encodes CDR1 SNHLY and CDR2 FYNNEI. The CDR3 consists of 11 residues. CDR3 region: CASSPEGEQYF. CDR3 coding DNA: TGTGCCAGCAGTCCGGAAGGCGAGCAGTACTTC.

The V and J genes are TRBV9 and TRBJ2-5; TRBD1 is a possible D gene (5 bases). Trimming stripped 4 bases from V and 5 bases from J, with 15 bases between. The CDR3 contains 14 residues. In germline, CDR1 is SGDLS, CDR2 YYNGEE. CDR3 amino acids: CASSTTVYGETQYF. Written as DNA, the CDR3 is TGTGCCAGCAGCACGACAGTTTACGGGGAGACCCAGTACTTC.

The V and J genes are TRBV4-2 and TRBJ2-1, with 7 bases matching TRBD2. V dropped 6 bases and J dropped 4; count of bases not matched to a gene: 15. Germline values: CDR1 LGHNA, CDR2 YNFKEQ. This CDR3 has 17 amino acids. The CDR3, as DNA: TGTGCCAGCAGTCGGGGCGGGAGCCACCCTTTATACAATGAGCAGTTCTTC. Translating it yields CASSRGGSHPLYNEQFF.

The chain is built from TRBV7-2 and TRBJ2-7; 7 bases are a match to TRBD1. The CDR3 runs 15 residues. Germline V lookup: CDR1 SGHTA, CDR2 FQGNSA. The V segment lost 6 bases and the J segment 2 bases; nucleotides outside the gene matches: 10. Here the CDR3 reads CASRAWDSTAYEQYF. The CDR3 DNA follows: TGTGCCAGCAGAGCCTGGGACAGTACGGCCTACGAGCAGTACTTC.

The chain carries TRBV7-8 and TRBJ2-1; D may be TRBD2 (6 bases). Germline lookup yields CDR1 SGHVS and CDR2 FQNEAQ. V was cut by 5 bases and J by 8 bases, with 16 bases left in between. The CDR3 is made up of 14 amino acids. Here the CDR3 DNA reads TGTGCCAGCAGCCCCCAAGGGGAGGCAGATGAGCAGTTCTTC. Translating it yields CASSPQGEADEQFF.

In this sample, this clone turned up once. V is TRBV7-2 and J is TRBJ2-5, with TRBD1 matching over 8 bases. The length of the CDR3 is 15 residues. Germline-derived CDR1 and CDR2 are SGHTA and FQGNSA. Trimming at V came to 4 bases and at J to 2 bases, leaving 6 bases not matched to a gene. CDR3 residues: CASSWRTGRQETQYF. The CDR3, as DNA: TGTGCCAGCAGCTGGCGGACAGGGCGTCAAGAGACCCAGTACTTC.

This clone was seen a handful of times. This sequence joins TRBV5-1 and TRBJ2-5; possibly TRBD1 for D (6 bases). V was cut by 4 bases and J by 5 bases, with 18 bases left in between. From germline, CDR1 is SGHRS and CDR2 YFSETQ. The CDR3 is 15 amino acids. CDR3 bases: TGCGCCAGCAGCGAAGAGGACAGCTCAGGGGAGACCCAGTACTTC. Translating it yields CASSEEDSSGETQYF. Full variable domain (remainder filled in from reference TRBV5-1 and TRBJ2-5): KAGVTQTPRYLIKTRGQQVTLSCSPISGHRSVSWYQQTPGQGLQFLFEYFSETQRNKGNFPGRFSGRQFSNSRSEMNVSTLELGDSALYLCASSEEDSSGETQYFGPGTRLLVL.

This clone was found a few times. A far larger clone is only one base removed, so a read error is likely. J is TRBJ2-7 and V is TRBV10-3; 7 bases are shared with TRBD2. This CDR3 contains 15 residues. J was trimmed by 6 bases and V by 10 bases; bases with no gene match: 18. Germline V gives CDR1 ENHRY, CDR2 SYGVKD. CDR3 coding DNA: TGTGCCAACGCTATCTCCGGGACTCGCGGGAGCGAGCAGTACTTC. It codes for CANAISGTRGSEQYF.

A few counts support this clone. The CDR3 sequence is CASSLNRYNEQFF. CDR3 DNA sequence: TGTGCCAGCAGTTTAAACAGATACAATGAGCAGTTCTTC. The genes are TRBV2 and TRBJ2-1; no firm D call. CDR1 and CDR2 (germline): SNHLY, FYNNEI. The V end lost 5 bases, the J end lost 4 bases, and 9 bases lay between the germline ends. The CDR3 covers 13 residues.

In this sample, this clone turned up a few times. V usage is TRBV7-6 and J usage is TRBJ2-2; maybe TRBD1 (5 bases). The germline V and J ends were trimmed by 5 bases and 9 bases, with 13 bases remaining between them. The germline gives CDR1 SGHVS, CDR2 FNYEAQ. The CDR3 length is 13 residues. The CDR3, as DNA: TGTGCCAGCAGCCAAAGGGGCTCCTGGGAGCTGTTTTTT. Translation: CASSQRGSWELFF.

This clone has a handful of counts. This chain connects TRBV9 to TRBJ1-2; D perhaps matches TRBD1 (6 bases). V shed 0 bases and J shed 6 bases, with 9 bases lying between them. Germline V gives CDR1 SGDLS, CDR2 YYNGEE. This CDR3 spans 13 amino acids. The CDR3 DNA reads TGTGCCAGCAGCGTAGTGGGGGGCCATGGCTACACCTTC. As protein: CASSVVGGHGYTF.

The table lists this clone with a count of one. The V gene is TRBV14, the J gene TRBJ1-2; 10 bases map to TRBD1. The CDR3 has 15 residues. Germline V gene data show CDR1 as SGHDN and CDR2 as FVKESK. With 1 base clipped from V and 4 bases from J, the junction kept 3 bases outside the gene matches. The CDR3 sequence: CASSQVGQGLYGYTF. The CDR3 DNA reads as TGTGCCAGCAGCCAAGTGGGACAGGGGCTCTATGGCTACACCTTC.

DNA for the CDR3: TGTGCCAGCAGCCAGACCAGGAGAGGGCACGCAACTAATGAAAAACTGTTTTTT. Translated, it gives CASSQTRRGHATNEKLFF. This chain joins TRBV14 and TRBJ1-4, with unresolved D. The germline V and J ends were trimmed by 3 bases and 0 bases, with 17 bases remaining between them. CDR3 length: 18 residues. The germline CDR1 and CDR2 sequences are SGHDN and FVKESK.

This clone appeared many times. The rearrangement uses TRBV7-2 and TRBJ2-1; no clear D gene. The CDR3 spans 12 residues. V was trimmed by 5 bases and J by 4 bases, leaving 6 bases between them. From germline, CDR1 is SGHTA and CDR2 FQGNSA. CDR3 in DNA: TGTGCCAGCAGCGAGAGGTACAATGAGCAGTTCTTC. This encodes CASSERYNEQFF.

The genes are TRBV27 and TRBJ2-7, with TRBD2 matching over 7 bases. This CDR3 has 15 amino acids. V trimming: 1 base; J trimming: 4 bases; junction bases outside the gene matches: 7. Per germline, CDR1 MNHEY and CDR2 SMNVEV (reference sequence). This CDR3 reads CASSLLAGALYEQYF. CDR3 nucleotides: TGTGCCAGCAGTTTATTGGCGGGAGCTTTGTACGAGCAGTACTTC.

The chain couples TRBV7-2 to TRBJ2-5, with 9 bases lining up with TRBD2. This CDR3 spans 15 amino acids. J was trimmed by 4 bases and V by 5 bases; bases with no gene match: 8. Germline V gene data show CDR1 as SGHTA and CDR2 as FQGNSA. CDR3: CASSRRGGAGETQYF. The CDR3 DNA reads as TGTGCCAGCAGCCGGCGGGGGGGCGCAGGAGAGACCCAGTACTTC.

In its sample, this clone was seen once. J is TRBJ2-7 and V is TRBV9, with 9 bases matching TRBD2. Germline loops: CDR1 SGDLS, CDR2 YYNGEE. The J segment lost 4 bases and the V segment lost 4 bases, leaving 6 bases of the junction unmatched. The CDR3 is 14 amino acids. The CDR3 region is CASSPRLAAYEQYF. In DNA, the CDR3 is TGTGCCAGCAGCCCTCGACTAGCGGCTTACGAGCAGTACTTC.

The genes are TRBV5-1 and TRBJ2-1; D gene unclear. Trimming took off 0 bases at V and 8 bases at J, with 18 bases between the two ends. CDR1 and CDR2 from the germline V gene are SGHRS and YFSETQ. The CDR3 has 16 amino acids. CDR3 region: CASSLALLTTVDEQFF. The CDR3 DNA follows: TGCGCCAGCAGCTTGGCTTTATTAACGACGGTCGATGAGCAGTTCTTC.

Comments on this clone: Given a much more abundant clone one base away, this may be a read error. The same CDR3 arises from other DNA sequences in this sample as well. The chain is built from TRBV9 and TRBJ1-2; D unclear. Between the trimmed V and J ends, which lost 0 bases and 7 bases, there was a span of 10 bases. Germline CDR1 SGDLS, CDR2 YYNGEE. The CDR3 runs to 13 residues. The chain's CDR3 is CASSVEKGGGYTF. As DNA, the CDR3 is TGTGCCAGCAGCGTAGAAAAGGGAGGTGGCTACACCTTC.

This clone has just a few counts. Other DNA sequences from this sample encode an identical CDR3 as well. The CDR3 here is CAWSVFYEQYF. In DNA form, the CDR3 reads TGTGCCTGGAGTGTCTTCTACGAGCAGTACTTC. V usage is TRBV30 and J usage is TRBJ2-7; no firm D call. CDR3 length equals 11 residues. The V gene lost 0 bases and the J gene lost 3 bases, with 3 bases spanning the gap. Germline CDR1 GTSNPN, CDR2 SVGIG (reference sequence).

The sample holds a few counts of this clone. V usage is TRBV11-2 and J usage is TRBJ2-3, with unresolved D. This CDR3 contains 14 residues. Trimming took 4 bases from V and 2 from J, leaving 10 bases between them. Germline values: CDR1 SGHAT, CDR2 FQNNGV. The CDR3 DNA follows: TGTGCCAGCAGCTGGTCGAGGTACACAGATACGCAGTATTTT. This gives the protein CASSWSRYTDTQYF.